This paragraph covers one TCR beta chain sequence. Its antigen is unknown. Clones were read by immunoSEQ multiplex PCR, and TCRdb kept only the in-frame ones, dropping some. This table holds roughly 2 million clones, around 95% found once. This record belongs to a study of shared clonotypes between healthy human individuals. Study-wide findings and caveats: Shared clonotypes: 4.5% to 5% naive CD4, under 4% naive CD8, less than 2.5% memory CD4, under 0.45% memory CD8.

The sequence was obtained from a man aged 18 to 29 in good health. Sequenced input: naive CD4+ T cells sorted from blood. The subset is: CD45RA+ positively selected.

The DNA of the CDR3 is TGCGCCAGCAGCCAAGGGGGCGGACGGATTGATTATGGCTACACCTTC. Encoded protein: CASSQGGGRIDYGYTF. The gene calls are TRBV4-1 and TRBJ1-2; weak D call: TRBD1 (5 bases). Germline CDR1 MGHRA, CDR2 YSYEKL. The germline V and J ends were trimmed by 1 base and 5 bases, with 17 bases remaining between them. The CDR3 is made up of 16 amino acids.